The clone carrying this T cell receptor beta chain showed up just a few times. No antigen is known for it. The CDR3 consists of 19 residues. After removal of 1 base from V and 1 base from J, the junction contained 12 bases not matched to a gene. The germline V gene has CDR1 GTSNPN and CDR2 SVGIG (reference sequence). What was sequenced were expressed TCRB transcripts, since all of the isolated RNA had been reverse transcribed. Some clones are missing from TCRdb's copy, which holds only in-frame ones; the method was immunoSEQ multiplex PCR. The data show more than 250,000 clones, with around an eighth seen just once and 0.017% held by the top ten. This sample is drawn from a study of beta chain features in type 1 diabetes. A sort by CD45RO/CCR7/CD25/CD127/CD95/CD27 yielded CD4+ naive, central memory, regulatory and stem cell-like memory cells. Study-wide findings and caveats: Within each of all four CD4+ subsets, Type 1 diabetes patients had TCRB CDR3s that were moderately but significantly shorter. Highly expressing activated T cells could be over-counted with a cDNA template. A PCR bias possibly favoring shorter templates would apply equally to patients and controls. Among patients, naive, central memory and Treg TCRB repertoires appeared more similar than among healthy donors.

V usage is TRBV30 and J usage is TRBJ2-7, with 14 bases that match TRBD2. The sequenced sample consisted of naive CD4+ T cells from blood. The source is a man aged 25 to 40 with type 1 diabetes. The CDR3 DNA reads TGTGCCTGGAGTGGAGGTCGATCGGGACTAGCGGGAGAGTCCTACGAGCAGTACTTC. Amino acids: CAWSGGRSGLAGESYEQYF.